The 18 T cell receptor beta chains below come from one sample, sequenced in a study of beta chain features in type 1 diabetes. TCRB transcripts that were expressed got sequenced, as all of the isolated RNA had been reverse transcribed. TCRdb's table, derived via immunoSEQ multiplex PCR, lists solely in-frame clones and lacks some. The data contain about 350,000 clones, around a fifth of them seen just once; the ten biggest clones take up approximately 0.041%. Sequencing was carried out using naive CD4+ T cells from blood. These TCRs come from a woman aged 18-35 years in good health.

This clone was seen more than once but under ten times. The gene calls are TRBV4-3 and TRBJ2-1; D unclear. Between the trimmed V and J ends, which lost 0 bases and 0 bases, there was a span of 12 bases. CDR3 size: 17 residues. Germline V gives CDR1 LGHNA, CDR2 YSLEER. The CDR3 region is CASSQDSARSSYNEQFF. For the CDR3, the DNA is TGCGCCAGCAGCCAAGATTCGGCCCGGAGCTCCTACAATGAGCAGTTCTTC.

This clone was recorded a few times. This chain connects TRBV9 to TRBJ2-5; TRBD2 agrees at 9 bases. This CDR3 has 16 amino acids. V lost 1 base, J lost 4 bases, and 8 bases stayed unmatched. The germline V gene has CDR1 SGDLS and CDR2 YYNGEE. CDR3 residues: CASSVSGGPAGETQYF. For the CDR3, the DNA is TGTGCCAGCAGCGTAAGCGGGGGGCCTGCAGGAGAGACCCAGTACTTC.

V and J are TRBV25-1 and TRBJ1-2; D unresolved. The CDR3 runs 13 residues. CDR1 is MGHDK and CDR2 is SYGVNS in the germline V gene. The V gene lost 2 bases and the J gene lost 8 bases, with 12 bases spanning the gap. CDR3 sequence: CASSERPGKGYTF. The CDR3, as DNA: TGTGCCAGCAGTGAACGGCCGGGGAAGGGCTACACCTTC.

V is TRBV7-2 and J is TRBJ2-2, with D tentatively TRBD1 (5 bases). Germline CDR1 and CDR2: SGHTA and FQGNSA. V lost 2 bases and J 13 bases, leaving 14 bases between the germline ends. The CDR3 has 13 residues. CDR3 sequence reads: CASSLYVQGGLFF. CDR3 bases: TGTGCCAGCAGCTTATATGTCCAGGGTGGGCTGTTTTTT.

The chain uses TRBV19 and TRBJ1-6; D possibly corresponds to TRBD1 (6 bases). Between the trimmed V and J ends, which lost 9 bases and 7 bases, there was a span of 10 bases. CDR1 and CDR2 (germline): LNHDA, SQIVND (reference sequence). The CDR3 runs to 12 residues. The CDR3 region has the DNA TGTGCCAGCGGACAGCTAAATTCACCCCTCCACTTT. Translation: CASGQLNSPLHF.

The CDR3 coding sequence is TGTGCCAGCAGTGTCGACGGTTCAGGCGGGGAGCTGTTTTTT. It encodes CASSVDGSGGELFF. The J gene is TRBJ2-2, the V gene TRBV2; D not resolved. Trimming took off 4 bases at V and 7 bases at J, with 13 bases between the two ends. Per germline, CDR1 SNHLY and CDR2 FYNNEI. This CDR3 region has 14 residues. The full variable domain, its missing parts supplied by reference TRBV2 and TRBJ2-2, is EPEVTQTPSHQVTQMGQEVILRCVPISNHLYFYWYRQILGQKVEFLVSFYNNEISEKSEIFDDQFSVERPDGSNFTLKIRSTKLEDSAMYFCASSVDGSGGELFFGEGSRLTVL.

This clone was counted between two and nine times. The rearrangement links TRBV30 to TRBJ2-1; perhaps TRBD1 as D (5 bases). This CDR3 region has 12 residues. Per germline, CDR1 GTSNPN and CDR2 SVGIG (reference sequence). Between the trimmed V and J ends, which lost 2 bases and 12 bases, there was a span of 14 bases. The CDR3 sequence is CAWSNRPVGQFF. The DNA of the CDR3 is TGTGCCTGGAGTAACAGGCCTGTGGGGCAGTTCTTC.

The chain links TRBV9 to TRBJ1-2; D is possibly TRBD1 (6 bases). Trimming removed 2 bases from V and 3 bases from J, with 17 bases in between. The CDR3 runs 16 residues. Germline V CDR1 and CDR2: SGDLS, YYNGEE. The CDR3 sequence: CASSVGSRTEYYGYTF. The CDR3 coding sequence is TGTGCCAGCAGCGTCGGCTCGAGGACAGAATACTATGGCTACACCTTC.

The J gene is TRBJ2-1, the V gene TRBV5-1; 14 positions match TRBD2. This CDR3 region has 16 residues. Germline V gene lookup returns CDR1 SGHRS and CDR2 YFSETQ. The ends lost 4 bases at V and 6 bases at J; junction bases unmatched: 6. The CDR3 is CASSLGTSGRRNEQFF. As DNA, the CDR3 is TGCGCCAGCAGCCTAGGGACTAGCGGGAGACGCAATGAGCAGTTCTTC.

This clone was recorded a few times. CDR3 region: CASSGSAQPQHF. CDR3 coding DNA: TGTGCCAGCAGTGGGAGTGCCCAGCCCCAGCATTTT. The chain carries TRBV2 and TRBJ1-5; D unresolved. This CDR3 comprises 12 residues. The ends were cut back, 4 bases at V and 7 bases at J, with 8 bases in the middle. Germline CDR1 and CDR2: SNHLY and FYNNEI.

This CDR3 reads CSARDLVGYTF. The CDR3 DNA is TGCAGTGCTAGAGATTTAGTGGGCTACACCTTC. The chain uses TRBV20-1 and TRBJ1-2; D remains ambiguous. This CDR3 region has 11 residues. Trimming pared 0 bases from V and 8 bases from J, leaving 7 bases between. CDR1 and CDR2 from the germline V gene are DFQATT and SNEGSKA (reference sequence).

This clone was detected only a few times. V is TRBV5-1 and J is TRBJ1-1; 7 bases fit TRBD1. CDR1 SGHRS and CDR2 YFSETQ come from the germline V gene. The CDR3 contains 14 residues. J was trimmed by 5 bases and V by 6 bases; bases with no gene match: 10. CDR3 region: CASTLAGGRTEAFF. The CDR3 DNA reads as TGCGCCAGCACCCTAGCAGGGGGACGGACTGAAGCTTTCTTT.

This clone has more than one count but fewer than ten. Within the sample, other DNA sequences also encode this same CDR3. V is TRBV30 and J is TRBJ1-5, with a weak D call TRBD1 (5 bases). CDR1 GTSNPN and CDR2 SVGIG come from the germline V gene (reference sequence). V was shortened by 3 bases and J by 6 bases, with 9 bases between the two germline ends. The CDR3 totals 12 residues. The CDR3, as DNA: TGTGCCTGGAGCGGGGGAGGTCAGCCCCAGCATTTT. Protein: CAWSGGGQPQHF.

The chain carries TRBV29-1 and TRBJ2-1, with TRBD2 matching 8 bases. The CDR3 sequence is 14 residues long. The germline CDR1 and CDR2 sequences are SQVTM and ANQGSEA. V dropped 1 base and J dropped 4; count of bases not matched to a gene: 3. The CDR3 coding sequence is TGCAGCGTTGAAGGGCGGGGGGTTTACAATGAGCAGTTCTTC. It is translated as CSVEGRGVYNEQFF.

This clone was seen only once. V usage is TRBV5-1 and J usage is TRBJ2-5, with D perhaps TRBD2 (6 bases). This CDR3 spans 16 amino acids. Germline V gives CDR1 SGHRS, CDR2 YFSETQ. V lost 4 bases and J 2 bases, leaving 18 bases between the germline ends. DNA of the CDR3: TGCGCCAGCAGCCCGGATGGGGGGAGCCGGCAAGAGACCCAGTACTTC. It translates to CASSPDGGSRQETQYF.

V and J are TRBV5-4 and TRBJ1-6; D uncertain. The germline CDR1 and CDR2 sequences are SGHNT and YYREEE (reference sequence). V was clipped by 4 bases and J by 9 bases, with 17 bases between them. The CDR3 contains 15 residues. This CDR3 is CASSSAREGASPLHF. The DNA for the CDR3 is TGTGCCAGCAGCAGTGCCCGGGAGGGTGCTTCACCCCTCCACTTT. The full variable domain, rest sourced from reference TRBV5-4 and TRBJ1-6, is ETGVTQSPTHLIKTRGQQVTLRCSSQSGHNTVSWYQQALGQGPQFIFQYYREEENGRGNFPPRFSGLQFPNYSSELNVNALELDDSALYLCASSSAREGASPLHFGNGTRLTVT.

This clone was recorded a few times. This chain uses TRBV6-6 with TRBJ2-7; 9 bases line up with TRBD1. CDR3 length: 15 amino acids. Losses at the gene ends were 7 bases for V and 2 bases for J; bases not matched to a gene: 9. Looked up from germline, CDR1 is MNHNY and CDR2 is SVGAGI (reference sequence). The CDR3 region has the DNA TGTGCCAGCAATACTCGGACAGGGGCCGCCTACGAGCAGTACTTC. It specifies CASNTRTGAAYEQYF.

This clone was detected only a few times. The genes are TRBV19 and TRBJ2-1; D might be TRBD2 (5 bases). The CDR3 loop spans 13 amino acids. Per germline, CDR1 LNHDA and CDR2 SQIVND (reference sequence). With 6 bases removed from V and 3 bases from J, the gap between germline ends came to 9 bases. CDR3 amino acids: CASRREYYNEQFF. The CDR3 DNA reads as TGTGCCAGTAGGAGGGAGTACTACAATGAGCAGTTCTTC.